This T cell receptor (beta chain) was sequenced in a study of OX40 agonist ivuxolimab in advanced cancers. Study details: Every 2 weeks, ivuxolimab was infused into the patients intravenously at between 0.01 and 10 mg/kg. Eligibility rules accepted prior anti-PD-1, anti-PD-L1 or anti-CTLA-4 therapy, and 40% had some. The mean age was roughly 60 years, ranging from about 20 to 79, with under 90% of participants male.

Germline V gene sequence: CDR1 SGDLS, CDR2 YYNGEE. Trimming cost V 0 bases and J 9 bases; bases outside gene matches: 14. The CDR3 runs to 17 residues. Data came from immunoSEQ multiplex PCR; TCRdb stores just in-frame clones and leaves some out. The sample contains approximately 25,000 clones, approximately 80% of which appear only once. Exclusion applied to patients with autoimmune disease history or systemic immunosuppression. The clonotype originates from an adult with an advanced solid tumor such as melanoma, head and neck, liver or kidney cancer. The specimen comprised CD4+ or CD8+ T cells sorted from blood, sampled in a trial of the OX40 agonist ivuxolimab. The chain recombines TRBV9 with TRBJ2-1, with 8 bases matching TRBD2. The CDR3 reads CASSVEVAGYQIGEQFF. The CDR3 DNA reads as TGTGCCAGCAGCGTAGAGGTAGCGGGGTATCAGATCGGTGAGCAGTTCTTC.